This T cell receptor (beta chain) was obtained from a study of beta chain features in type 1 diabetes. Every bit of the isolated RNA underwent reverse transcription, so sequencing read expressed TCRB transcripts. For naive, central memory and regulatory T cell samples, reads averaged around 3.8 million. The method was immunoSEQ multiplex PCR; TCRdb's version includes in-frame clones alone and lacks a portion of them. The sample lists 200,000 to 300,000 clones; 9.5% to 13% were seen once. Details on this clone: The antigen remains unidentified.

This CDR3 has 12 residues. The germline V gene has CDR1 SGHTA and CDR2 FQGNSA. V dropped 6 bases and J dropped 0 bases, with 4 bases sitting between them. The study's findings and limits: VDJ junctions from patients with type 1 diabetes contained fewer insertions and more deletions. The study found moderately but significantly shorter TCRB CDR3s in all four CD4+ subsets of Type 1 diabetes patients.

The source material was naive CD4+ T cells from blood. The source of this sequence is a man under 40 with type 1 diabetes. This chain links TRBV7-2 with TRBJ2-3; D remains unclear. In DNA form, the CDR3 reads TGTGCCAGCAGATATAGCACAGATACGCAGTATTTT. Amino acids: CASRYSTDTQYF.